This T cell receptor beta chain was sequenced during a study of blood T cell repertoires in COVID-19. Study-wide context: Spain, Italy and the United States supplied samples that represented acute and convalescent COVID-19. Nucleic acid was either cDNA or gDNA, and it came from T cells, B-cell-depleted T cells, or PBMCs.

In the authors' methods: From reference gene primer amplification, estimates of nucleated cell counts were derived. Libraries were prepared by immunoSEQ multiplex PCR; TCRdb keeps only in-frame clonotypes and omits some of them. Clone size and the V and J calls come from that table; the DNA yielded D and trimming. The sample records about 31,000 clones, over 75% being singletons. This clone was detected only a few times. Patients from Seattle were sampled longitudinally, starting during active infection. J gave up 4 bases and V 8 bases, and 8 bases lay outside the gene matches. The CDR3 length is 14 residues. Germline lookup yields CDR1 MDHEN and CDR2 SYDVKM.

The source of this sequence is a man in his 60s with COVID-19, enrolled during active disease. The chain joins TRBV28 to TRBJ2-7; TRBD1 matches at 10 bases. Sequencing input: peripheral blood. CDR3 in amino acids: CASAGTGVWYEQYF. The DNA for the CDR3 is TGTGCCAGCGCCGGGACAGGGGTATGGTACGAGCAGTACTTC.